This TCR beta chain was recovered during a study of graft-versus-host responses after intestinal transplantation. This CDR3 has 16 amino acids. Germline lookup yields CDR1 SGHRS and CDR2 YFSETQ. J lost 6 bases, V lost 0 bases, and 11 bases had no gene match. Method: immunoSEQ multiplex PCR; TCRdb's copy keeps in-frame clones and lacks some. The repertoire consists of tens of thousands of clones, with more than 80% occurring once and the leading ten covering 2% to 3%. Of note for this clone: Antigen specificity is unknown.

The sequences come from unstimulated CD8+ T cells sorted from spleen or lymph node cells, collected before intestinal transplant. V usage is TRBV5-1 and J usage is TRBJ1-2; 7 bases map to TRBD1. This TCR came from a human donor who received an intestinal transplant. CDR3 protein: CASSLETGMLSDGYTF. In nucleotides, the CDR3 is TGCGCCAGCAGCTTGGAGACAGGGATGTTGTCTGATGGCTACACCTTC.